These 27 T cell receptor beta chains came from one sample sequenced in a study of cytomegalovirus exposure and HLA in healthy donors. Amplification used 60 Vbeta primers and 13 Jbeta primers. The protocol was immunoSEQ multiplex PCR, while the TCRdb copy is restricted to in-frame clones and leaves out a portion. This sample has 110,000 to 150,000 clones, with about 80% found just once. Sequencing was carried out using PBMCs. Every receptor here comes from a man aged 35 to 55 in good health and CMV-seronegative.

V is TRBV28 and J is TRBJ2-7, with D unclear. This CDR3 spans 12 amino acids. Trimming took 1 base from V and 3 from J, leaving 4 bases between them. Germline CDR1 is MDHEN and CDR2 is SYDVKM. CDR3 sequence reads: CASSLSNYEQYF. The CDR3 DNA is TGTGCCAGCAGTTTATCTAACTACGAGCAGTACTTC.

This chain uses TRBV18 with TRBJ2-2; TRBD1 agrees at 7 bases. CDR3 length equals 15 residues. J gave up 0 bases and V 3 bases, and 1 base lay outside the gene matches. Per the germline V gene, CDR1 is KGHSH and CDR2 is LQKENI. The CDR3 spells CASSPTGTNTGELFF. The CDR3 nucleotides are TGTGCCAGCTCACCGACAGGGACGAACACCGGGGAGCTGTTTTTT. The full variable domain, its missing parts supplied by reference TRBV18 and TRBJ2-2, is NAGVMQNPRHLVRRRGQEARLRCSPMKGHSHVYWYRQLPEEGLKFMVYLQKENIIDESGMPKERFSAEFPKEGPSILRIQQVVRGDSAAYFCASSPTGTNTGELFFGEGSRLTVL.

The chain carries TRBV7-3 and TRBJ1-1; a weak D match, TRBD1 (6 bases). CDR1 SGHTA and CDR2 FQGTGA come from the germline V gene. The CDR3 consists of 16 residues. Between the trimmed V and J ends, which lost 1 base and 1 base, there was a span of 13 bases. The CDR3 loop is CASSLIPGQPNTEAFF. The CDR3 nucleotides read TGTGCCAGCAGCTTAATTCCCGGACAGCCGAACACTGAAGCTTTCTTT.

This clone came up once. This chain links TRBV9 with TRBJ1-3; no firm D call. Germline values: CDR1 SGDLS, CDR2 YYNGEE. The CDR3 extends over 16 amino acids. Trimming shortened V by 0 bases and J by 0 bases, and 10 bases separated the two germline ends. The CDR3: CASSVDLGSSGNTIYF. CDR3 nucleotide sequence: TGTGCCAGCAGCGTAGATTTGGGCAGCTCTGGAAACACCATATATTTT.

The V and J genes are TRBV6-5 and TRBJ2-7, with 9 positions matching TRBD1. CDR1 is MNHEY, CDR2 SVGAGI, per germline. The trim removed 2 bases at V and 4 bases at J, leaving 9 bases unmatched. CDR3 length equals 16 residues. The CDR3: CASSYESGTGKYEQYF. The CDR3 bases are TGTGCCAGCAGTTACGAGTCCGGGACAGGGAAATACGAGCAGTACTTC.

CDR3 coding DNA: TGCGCCAGCAGTGACGTAGGCGGGGGGGCCTCCTACGAGCAGTACTTC. It translates to CASSDVGGGASYEQYF. V is TRBV10-2 and J is TRBJ2-7; TRBD2 agrees at 9 bases. Trimming at V came to 3 bases and at J to 0 bases, leaving 6 bases not matched to a gene. There are 16 residues in the CDR3. The germline CDR1 and CDR2 sequences are WSHSY and SAAADI.

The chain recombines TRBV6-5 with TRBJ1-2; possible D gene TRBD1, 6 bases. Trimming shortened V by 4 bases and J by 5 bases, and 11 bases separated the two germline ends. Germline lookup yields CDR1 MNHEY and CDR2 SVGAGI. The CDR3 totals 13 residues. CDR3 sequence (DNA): TGTGCCAGCAGTTCCCGGACAGTTTATGGCTACACCTTC. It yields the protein CASSSRTVYGYTF.

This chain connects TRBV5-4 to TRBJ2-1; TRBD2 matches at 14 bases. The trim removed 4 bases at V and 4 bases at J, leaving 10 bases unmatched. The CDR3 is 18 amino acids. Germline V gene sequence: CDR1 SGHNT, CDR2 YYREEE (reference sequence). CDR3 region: CASSKPGLAGDRYNEQFF. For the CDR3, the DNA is TGTGCCAGCAGCAAGCCGGGACTAGCGGGGGACAGATACAATGAGCAGTTCTTC.

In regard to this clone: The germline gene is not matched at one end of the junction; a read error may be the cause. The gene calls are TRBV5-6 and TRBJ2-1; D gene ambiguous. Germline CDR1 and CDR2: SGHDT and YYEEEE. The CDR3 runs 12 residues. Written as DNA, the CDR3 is TGTGCCAGCAGCTTGGCCTACGATGAGCAGTTCTTC. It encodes CASSLAYDEQFF. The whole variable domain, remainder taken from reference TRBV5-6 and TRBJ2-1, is DAGVTQSPTHLIKTRGQQVTLRCSPKSGHDTVSWYQQALGQGPQFIFQYYEEEERQRGNFPDRFSGHQFPNYSSELNVNALLLGDSALYLCASSLAYDEQFFGPGTRLTVL.

The CDR3 is CAHRDRIAYEQYF. CDR3 nucleotide sequence: TGTGCCCACCGGGACAGGATAGCCTACGAGCAGTACTTC. The rearrangement links TRBV6-4 to TRBJ2-7; 8 nucleotides match TRBD1. V lost 11 bases to trimming and J lost 2 bases; unmatched junction nucleotides: 8. Germline V gene data show CDR1 as MRHNA and CDR2 as SNTAGT. This CDR3 comprises 13 residues.

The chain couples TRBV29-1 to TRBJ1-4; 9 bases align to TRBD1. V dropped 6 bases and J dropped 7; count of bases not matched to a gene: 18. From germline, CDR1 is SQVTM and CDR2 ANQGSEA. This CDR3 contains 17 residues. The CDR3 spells CSVRARDRVPYIEKLFF. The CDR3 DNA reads TGCAGCGTGAGGGCCCGGGACAGGGTGCCTTATATTGAAAAACTGTTTTTT. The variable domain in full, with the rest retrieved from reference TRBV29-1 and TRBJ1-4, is SAVISQKPSRDICQRGTSLTIQCQVDSQVTMMFWYRQQPGQSLTLIATANQGSEATYESGFVIDKFPISRPNLTFSTLTVSNMSPEDSSIYLCSVRARDRVPYIEKLFFGSGTQLSVL.

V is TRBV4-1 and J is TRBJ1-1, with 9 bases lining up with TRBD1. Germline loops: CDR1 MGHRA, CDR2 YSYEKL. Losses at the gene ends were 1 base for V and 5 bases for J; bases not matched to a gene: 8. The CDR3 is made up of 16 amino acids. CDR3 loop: CASSQVSQGAGTEAFF. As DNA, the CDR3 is TGCGCCAGCAGCCAAGTCTCACAGGGGGCAGGAACTGAAGCTTTCTTT.

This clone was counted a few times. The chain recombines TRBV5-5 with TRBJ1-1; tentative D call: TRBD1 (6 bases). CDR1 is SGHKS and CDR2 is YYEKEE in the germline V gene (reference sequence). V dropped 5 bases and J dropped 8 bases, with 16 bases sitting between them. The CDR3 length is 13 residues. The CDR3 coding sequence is TGTGCCAGCAGTCGAAGGGACACAGGAGAAGCTTTCTTT. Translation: CASSRRDTGEAFF.

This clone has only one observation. CDR3 region: CASSLAGTSGGQSYEQYF. CDR3 sequence (DNA): TGCGCCAGCAGCTTGGCCGGGACTAGCGGGGGACAATCCTACGAGCAGTACTTC. The gene calls are TRBV5-1 and TRBJ2-5; TRBD2 matches at 14 bases. The DNA end favors TRBJ2-7, so the J call may be wrong. Germline assignment: CDR1 SGHRS and CDR2 YFSETQ. The CDR3 covers 18 residues.

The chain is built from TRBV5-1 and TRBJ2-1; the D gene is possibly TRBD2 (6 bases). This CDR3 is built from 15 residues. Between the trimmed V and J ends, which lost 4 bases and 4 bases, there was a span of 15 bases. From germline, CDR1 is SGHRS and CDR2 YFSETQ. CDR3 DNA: TGCGCCAGCAGCCAGGGACTGTCTCTATACAATGAGCAGTTCTTC. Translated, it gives CASSQGLSLYNEQFF.

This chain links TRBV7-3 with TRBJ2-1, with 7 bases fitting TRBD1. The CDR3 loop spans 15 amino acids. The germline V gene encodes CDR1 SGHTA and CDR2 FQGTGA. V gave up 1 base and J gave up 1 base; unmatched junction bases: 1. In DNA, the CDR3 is TGTGCCAGCAGCTTAAGACAGGGTTCCTACAATGAGCAGTTCTTC. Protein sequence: CASSLRQGSYNEQFF.

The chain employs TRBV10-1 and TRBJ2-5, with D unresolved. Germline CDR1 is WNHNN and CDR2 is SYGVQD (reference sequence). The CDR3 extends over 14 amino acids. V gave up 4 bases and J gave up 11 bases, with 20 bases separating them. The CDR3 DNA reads TGCGCCAGCAGTGCTACTCCACAGTCCTATGAGCAGTACTTC. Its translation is CASSATPQSYEQYF.

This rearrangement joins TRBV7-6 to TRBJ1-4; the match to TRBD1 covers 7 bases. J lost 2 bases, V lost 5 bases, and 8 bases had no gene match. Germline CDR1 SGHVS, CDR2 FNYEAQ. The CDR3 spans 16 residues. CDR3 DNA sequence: TGTGCCAGCAGCCGTAGGCGACAGGGCACTAATGAAAAACTGTTTTTT. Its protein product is CASSRRRQGTNEKLFF.

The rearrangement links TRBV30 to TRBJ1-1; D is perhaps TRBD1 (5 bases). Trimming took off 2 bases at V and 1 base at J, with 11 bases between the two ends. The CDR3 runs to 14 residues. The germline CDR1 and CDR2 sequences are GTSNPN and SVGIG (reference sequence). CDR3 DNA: TGTGCCTGGAGTCTGGGACTGACGAACACTGAAGCTTTCTTT. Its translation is CAWSLGLTNTEAFF.

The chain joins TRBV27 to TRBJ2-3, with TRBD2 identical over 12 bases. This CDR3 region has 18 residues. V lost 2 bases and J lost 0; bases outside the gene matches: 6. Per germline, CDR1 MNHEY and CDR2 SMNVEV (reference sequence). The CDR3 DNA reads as TGTGCCAGCAGTTTAGCCGCTAGCGGGGGGGCTAGCACAGATACGCAGTATTTT. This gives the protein CASSLAASGGASTDTQYF.

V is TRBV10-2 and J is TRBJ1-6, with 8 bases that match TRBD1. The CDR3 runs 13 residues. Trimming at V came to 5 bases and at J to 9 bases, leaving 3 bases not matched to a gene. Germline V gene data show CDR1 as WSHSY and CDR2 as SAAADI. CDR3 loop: CASSQGAVSPLHF. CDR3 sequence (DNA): TGCGCCAGCAGTCAGGGGGCGGTTTCACCCCTCCACTTT.

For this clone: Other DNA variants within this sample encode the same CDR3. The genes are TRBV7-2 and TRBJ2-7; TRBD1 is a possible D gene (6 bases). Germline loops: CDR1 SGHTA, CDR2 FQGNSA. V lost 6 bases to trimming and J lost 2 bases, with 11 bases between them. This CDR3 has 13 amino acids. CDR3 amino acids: CASSYRDTYEQYF. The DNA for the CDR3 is TGTGCCAGCAGTTACCGGGACACCTACGAGCAGTACTTC.

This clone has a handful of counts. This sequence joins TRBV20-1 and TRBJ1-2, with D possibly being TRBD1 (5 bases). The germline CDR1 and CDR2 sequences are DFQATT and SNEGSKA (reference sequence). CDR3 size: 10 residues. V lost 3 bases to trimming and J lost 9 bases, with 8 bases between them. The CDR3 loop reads CSASGGRYTF. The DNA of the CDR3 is TGCAGTGCTAGCGGGGGTCGCTACACCTTC.

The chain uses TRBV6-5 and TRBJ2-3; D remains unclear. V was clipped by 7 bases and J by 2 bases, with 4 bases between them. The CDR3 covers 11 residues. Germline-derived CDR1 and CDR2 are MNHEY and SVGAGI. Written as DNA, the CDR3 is TGTGCCAGCACCTCCACAGATACGCAGTATTTT. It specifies CASTSTDTQYF.

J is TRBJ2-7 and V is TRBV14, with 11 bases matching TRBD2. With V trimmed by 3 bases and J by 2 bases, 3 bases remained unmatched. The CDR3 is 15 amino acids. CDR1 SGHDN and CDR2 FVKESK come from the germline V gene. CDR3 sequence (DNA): TGTGCCAGCAGCCACACTAGCGGGGGCACCTACGAGCAGTACTTC. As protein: CASSHTSGGTYEQYF.

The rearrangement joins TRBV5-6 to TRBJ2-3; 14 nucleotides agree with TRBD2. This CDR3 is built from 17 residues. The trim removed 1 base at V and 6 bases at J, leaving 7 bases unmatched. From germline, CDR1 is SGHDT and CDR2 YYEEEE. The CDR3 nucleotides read TGTGCCAGCAGCTTGATAGGACTAGCGGGGGGCCGGGATACGCAGTATTTT. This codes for CASSLIGLAGGRDTQYF.

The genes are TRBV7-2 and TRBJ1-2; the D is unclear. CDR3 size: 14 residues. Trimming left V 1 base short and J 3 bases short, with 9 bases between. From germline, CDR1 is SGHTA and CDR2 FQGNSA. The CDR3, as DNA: TGTGCCAGCAGCTTAGGGCAGGATGACTATGGCTACACCTTC. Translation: CASSLGQDDYGYTF.